What follows describes a single TCR beta chain. Assay: immunoSEQ multiplex PCR; the TCRdb copy retains only in-frame clones and omits some. The data hold about 660,000 clones, with roughly 90% observed a single time. This entry comes from a study of shared T cell receptors in the human thymus. The V segment lost 7 bases and the J segment 5 bases; nucleotides outside the gene matches: 14. The CDR3 runs 15 residues. Germline CDR1 reads SGHAT; CDR2 reads FQNNGV. This same sample was also part of a study on human thymus T cells. That source adds: Resected material from corrective heart surgery provided the thymus tissue analysed. Repertoires sampled from thymus and blood appeared biased in V and J gene usage. Unrelated individuals had highly overlapping thymic repertoires, as reported in related research.

V is TRBV11-2 and J is TRBJ2-7; 7 bases are a match to TRBD2. The sequence was obtained from a boy less than two years old with a congenital heart defect. The specimen sequenced was thymocytes. The CDR3 nucleotides are TGTGCCAGCAACCCTCAGAGGGAGGGATCCCACGAGCAGTACTTC. This translates into CASNPQREGSHEQYF. The full variable domain, rest sourced from reference TRBV11-2 and TRBJ2-7, is EAGVAQSPRYKIIEKRQSVAFWCNPISGHATLYWYQQILGQGPKLLIQFQNNGVVDDSQLPKDRFSAERLKGVDSTLKIQPAKLEDSAVYLCASNPQREGSHEQYFGPGTRLTVT.